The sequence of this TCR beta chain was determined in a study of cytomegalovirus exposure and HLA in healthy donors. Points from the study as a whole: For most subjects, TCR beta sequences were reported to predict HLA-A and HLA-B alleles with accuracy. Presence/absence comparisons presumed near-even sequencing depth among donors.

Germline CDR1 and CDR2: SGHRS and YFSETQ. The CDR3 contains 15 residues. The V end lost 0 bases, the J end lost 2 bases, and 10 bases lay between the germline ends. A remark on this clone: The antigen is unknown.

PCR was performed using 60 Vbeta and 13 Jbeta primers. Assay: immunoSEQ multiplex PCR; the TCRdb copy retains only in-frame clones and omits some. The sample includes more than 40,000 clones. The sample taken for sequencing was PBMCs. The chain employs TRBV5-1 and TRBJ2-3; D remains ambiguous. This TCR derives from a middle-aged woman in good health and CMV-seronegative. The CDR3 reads CASSLGHQDTDTQYF. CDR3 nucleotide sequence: TGCGCCAGCAGCTTGGGACACCAAGACACAGATACGCAGTATTTT.